This TCR beta chain was identified during a study of technical replicates of blood from several donors. The ends were cut back, 5 bases at V and 6 bases at J, with 11 bases in the middle. CDR1 MNHEY and CDR2 SMNVEV come from the germline V gene (reference sequence). This CDR3 is built from 12 residues. Sequenced by immunoSEQ multiplex PCR; TCRdb stores in-frame clones only, minus some. The sample contains tens of thousands of clones, 94% of which appear only once. Sequenced: T cells isolated from PBMCs. This clonotype originated in a human donor in good health. The chain uses TRBV27 and TRBJ2-7; D is unclear. The CDR3 sequence: CASSQGASEQYF. CDR3 sequence (DNA): TGTGCCAGCAGTCAAGGTGCTAGCGAGCAGTACTTC.